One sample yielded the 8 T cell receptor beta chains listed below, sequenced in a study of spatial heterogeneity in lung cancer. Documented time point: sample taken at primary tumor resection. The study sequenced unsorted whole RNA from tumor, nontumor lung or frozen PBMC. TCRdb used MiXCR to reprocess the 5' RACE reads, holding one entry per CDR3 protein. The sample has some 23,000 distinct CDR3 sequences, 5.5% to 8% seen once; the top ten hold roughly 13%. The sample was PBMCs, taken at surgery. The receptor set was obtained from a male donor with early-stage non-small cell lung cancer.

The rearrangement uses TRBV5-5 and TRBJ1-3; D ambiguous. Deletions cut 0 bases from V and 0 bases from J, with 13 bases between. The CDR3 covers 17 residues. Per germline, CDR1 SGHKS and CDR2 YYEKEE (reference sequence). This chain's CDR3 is CASSLGRLPSSGNTIYF. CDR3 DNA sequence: TGTGCCAGCAGCTTGGGTCGGCTACCTTCCTCTGGAAACACCATATATTTT.

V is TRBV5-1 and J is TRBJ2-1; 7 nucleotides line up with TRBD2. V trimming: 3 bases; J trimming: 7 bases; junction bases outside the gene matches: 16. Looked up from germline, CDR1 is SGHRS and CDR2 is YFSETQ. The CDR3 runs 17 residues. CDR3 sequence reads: CASSYPALARGQNEQFF. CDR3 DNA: TGCGCCAGCAGCTATCCCGCACTAGCGAGGGGCCAGAATGAGCAGTTCTTC.

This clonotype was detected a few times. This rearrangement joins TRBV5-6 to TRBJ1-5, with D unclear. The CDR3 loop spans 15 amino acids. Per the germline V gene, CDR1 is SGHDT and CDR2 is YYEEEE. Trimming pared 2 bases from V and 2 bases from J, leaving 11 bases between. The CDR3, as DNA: TGTGCCAGCAGCTTAGGAGGGTTTGGCAATCAGCCCCAGCATTTT. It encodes CASSLGGFGNQPQHF.

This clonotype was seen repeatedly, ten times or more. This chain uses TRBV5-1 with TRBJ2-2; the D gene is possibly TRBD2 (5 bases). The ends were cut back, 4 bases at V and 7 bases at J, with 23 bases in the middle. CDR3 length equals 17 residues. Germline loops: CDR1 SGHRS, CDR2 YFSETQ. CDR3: CASSRILGSAGVGELFF. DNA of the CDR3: TGCGCCAGCAGCCGTATCCTCGGGTCTGCCGGGGTCGGGGAGCTGTTTTTT.

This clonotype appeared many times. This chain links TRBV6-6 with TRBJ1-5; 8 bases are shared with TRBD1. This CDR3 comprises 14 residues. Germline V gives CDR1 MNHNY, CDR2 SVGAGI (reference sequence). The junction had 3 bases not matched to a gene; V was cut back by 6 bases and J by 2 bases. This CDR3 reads CASRQGEGNQPQHF. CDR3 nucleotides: TGTGCCAGCAGACAGGGGGAGGGCAATCAGCCCCAGCATTTT.

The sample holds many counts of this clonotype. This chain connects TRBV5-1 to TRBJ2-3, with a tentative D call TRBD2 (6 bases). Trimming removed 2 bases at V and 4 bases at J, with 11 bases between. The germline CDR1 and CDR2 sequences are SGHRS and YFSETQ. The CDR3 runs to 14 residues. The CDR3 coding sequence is TGCGCCAGCAGCTTAGCGGGTTTTTCAGATACGCAGTATTTT. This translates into CASSLAGFSDTQYF.

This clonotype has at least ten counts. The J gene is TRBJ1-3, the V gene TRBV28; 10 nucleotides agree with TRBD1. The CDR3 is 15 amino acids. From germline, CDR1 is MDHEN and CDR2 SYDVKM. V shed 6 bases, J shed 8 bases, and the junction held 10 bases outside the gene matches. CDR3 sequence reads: CASSTPGQGLDTIYF. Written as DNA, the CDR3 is TGTGCCAGCAGCACTCCGGGACAGGGGCTGGACACCATATATTTT.

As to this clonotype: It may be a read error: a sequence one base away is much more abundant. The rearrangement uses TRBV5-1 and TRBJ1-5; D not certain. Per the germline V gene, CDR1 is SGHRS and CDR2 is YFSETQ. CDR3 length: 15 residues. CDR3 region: CASSATAGSNQPQQF. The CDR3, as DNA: TGCGCCAGCAGCGCCACAGCGGGGAGCAATCAGCCCCAGCAATTT.